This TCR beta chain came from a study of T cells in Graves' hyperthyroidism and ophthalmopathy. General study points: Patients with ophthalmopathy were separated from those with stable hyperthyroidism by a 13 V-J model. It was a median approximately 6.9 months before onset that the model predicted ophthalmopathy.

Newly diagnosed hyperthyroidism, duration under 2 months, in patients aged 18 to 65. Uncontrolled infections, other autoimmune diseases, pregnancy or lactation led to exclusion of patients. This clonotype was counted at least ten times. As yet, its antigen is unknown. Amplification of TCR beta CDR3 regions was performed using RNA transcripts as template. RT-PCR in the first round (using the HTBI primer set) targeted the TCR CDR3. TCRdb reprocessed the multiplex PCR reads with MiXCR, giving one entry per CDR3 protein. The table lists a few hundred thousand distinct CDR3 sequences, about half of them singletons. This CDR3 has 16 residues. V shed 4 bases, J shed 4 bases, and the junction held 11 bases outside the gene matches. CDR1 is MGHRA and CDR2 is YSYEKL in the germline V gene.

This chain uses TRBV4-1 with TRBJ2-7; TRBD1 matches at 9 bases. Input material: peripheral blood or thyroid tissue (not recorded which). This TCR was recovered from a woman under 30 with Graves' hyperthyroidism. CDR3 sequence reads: CASSRDTGQGRYEQYF. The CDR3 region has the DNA TGCGCCAGCAGCCGAGATACAGGACAGGGGAGATACGAGCAGTACTTC.